These 26 T cell receptor beta chains were sequenced from one sample in a study of OX40 agonist ivuxolimab in advanced cancers. Generated by immunoSEQ multiplex PCR, the TCRdb table keeps only in-frame clones and is missing some. Among 70,000 to 95,000 clones listed, about 92% were seen once. This specimen consisted of CD4+ or CD8+ T cells sorted from blood, obtained in a trial of the OX40 agonist ivuxolimab. The origin of the receptors is an adult with an advanced solid tumor such as melanoma, head and neck, liver or kidney cancer.

The V call is TRBV7-8, the J call TRBJ2-7, with 12 bases aligning to TRBD2. Germline CDR1 and CDR2: SGHVS and FQNEAQ. The CDR3 loop spans 15 amino acids. Germline trimming cut 1 base from V and 4 bases from J; bases unmatched to any gene: 2. The CDR3 DNA is TGTGCCAGCAGCTTAGAGACTAGCGGGGGATACGAGCAGTACTTC. This translates into CASSLETSGGYEQYF.

The J gene is TRBJ2-3, the V gene TRBV11-2, with D perhaps TRBD1 (6 bases). Germline CDR1 and CDR2: SGHAT and FQNNGV. V lost 0 bases and J lost 1, with 14 bases in between. This CDR3 comprises 17 residues. The CDR3 sequence is CASSLDGRGYGTDTQYF. The CDR3 region has the DNA TGTGCCAGCAGCTTAGACGGCAGGGGATACGGCACAGATACGCAGTATTTT.

The genes are TRBV5-8 and TRBJ1-1; tentatively, D is TRBD1 (5 bases). CDR3 length: 15 residues. Germline V lookup: CDR1 SGHTS, CDR2 YDEGEE. V lost 4 bases and J 2 bases, leaving 15 bases between the germline ends. The CDR3 sequence: CASSRGTSGNTEAFF. In DNA form, the CDR3 reads TGTGCCAGCAGCCGGGGCACCAGCGGAAACACTGAAGCTTTCTTT. Based on the CDR3 plus reference TRBV5-8 and TRBJ1-1, the full variable domain is EAGVTQSPTHLIKTRGQQATLRCSPISGHTSVYWYQQALGLGLQFLLWYDEGEERNRGNFPPRFSGRQFPNYSSELNVNALELEDSALYLCASSRGTSGNTEAFFGQGTRLTVV.

This chain uses TRBV10-3 with TRBJ2-1; 8 bases map to TRBD2. CDR1 and CDR2 (germline): ENHRY, SYGVKD. Trimming cost V 5 bases and J 10 bases; bases outside gene matches: 13. CDR3 length: 15 amino acids. CDR3 in amino acids: CAISSAGDPSGEQFF. CDR3 nucleotides: TGTGCCATCAGTTCAGCGGGAGATCCCTCAGGGGAGCAGTTCTTC.

The chain uses TRBV7-9 and TRBJ2-2, with 10 bases aligning to TRBD2. The CDR3 consists of 14 residues. From germline, CDR1 is SEHNR and CDR2 FQNEAQ (reference sequence). V shed 4 bases, J shed 6 bases, and the junction held 2 bases outside the gene matches. The CDR3 is CASSSSGRSGELFF. The DNA for the CDR3 is TGTGCCAGCAGCTCTAGCGGGAGATCCGGGGAGCTGTTTTTT.

The chain carries TRBV27 and TRBJ1-6; D gene uncertain. Trimming cost V 3 bases and J 5 bases, with 8 bases left between them. This CDR3 contains 14 residues. Germline-derived CDR1 and CDR2 are MNHEY and SMNVEV (reference sequence). The CDR3: CASSLWQNNSPLHF. CDR3 DNA sequence: TGTGCCAGCAGTTTGTGGCAGAATAATTCACCCCTCCACTTT.

The gene calls are TRBV6-5 and TRBJ1-3; D is unresolved. V lost 10 bases and J 6 bases, leaving 10 bases between the germline ends. This CDR3 region has 11 residues. CDR1 is MNHEY and CDR2 is SVGAGI in the germline V gene. The CDR3 DNA follows: TGTGCCACCCTAGACCTAAACACCATATATTTT. Amino acids: CATLDLNTIYF.

This chain connects TRBV6-5 to TRBJ2-5; D is uncertain. With 0 bases removed from V and 2 bases from J, the gap between germline ends came to 10 bases. Germline values: CDR1 MNHEY, CDR2 SVGAGI. The length of the CDR3 is 15 residues. The DNA for the CDR3 is TGTGCCAGCAGTTACTCGAAGGCGCAGCAAGAGACCCAGTACTTC. Protein product: CASSYSKAQQETQYF.

The chain recombines TRBV2 with TRBJ1-6; D possibly corresponds to TRBD1 (5 bases). Germline-derived CDR1 and CDR2 are SNHLY and FYNNEI. This CDR3 contains 13 residues. The ends were cut back, 4 bases at V and 8 bases at J, with 9 bases in the middle. This CDR3 reads CASSVDSDSPLHF. In DNA form, the CDR3 reads TGTGCCAGCAGTGTAGACAGTGATTCACCCCTCCACTTT.

This chain connects TRBV12-5 to TRBJ2-1, with 9 bases identical to TRBD2. In germline, CDR1 is LGHNT, CDR2 FRNRAP. The V gene end was trimmed by 7 bases and the J gene end by 8 bases; junction bases not matched to a gene: 12. The CDR3 extends over 15 amino acids. CDR3 region: CASALGTSGFDEQFF. The CDR3 region has the DNA TGTGCTAGTGCCCTCGGAACTAGCGGGTTCGATGAGCAGTTCTTC.

This clone was recorded a few times. The chain couples TRBV4-1 to TRBJ1-6, with D possibly being TRBD1 (5 bases). Germline lookup yields CDR1 MGHRA and CDR2 YSYEKL. There are 22 residues in the CDR3. Trimming removed 1 base at V and 0 bases at J, with 25 bases between. The CDR3 nucleotides read TGCGCCAGCAGCCAAGGCGCTTCCGACTGGACTGGGGGGAGCTCCTATAATTCACCCCTCCACTTT. Its protein product is CASSQGASDWTGGSSYNSPLHF.

V gene TRBV30 combines with J gene TRBJ2-3; 15 nucleotides align to TRBD2. The ends lost 2 bases at V and 3 bases at J; junction bases unmatched: 3. Germline V CDR1 and CDR2: GTSNPN, SVGIG (reference sequence). The CDR3 has 16 residues. CDR3 nucleotide sequence: TGTGCCTGGAGTACCGGGACTAGCGGGAGGACAGATACGCAGTATTTT. Residues: CAWSTGTSGRTDTQYF.

The chain employs TRBV5-8 and TRBJ2-2; TRBD2 matches at 14 bases. Germline assignment: CDR1 SGHTS and CDR2 YDEGEE. The J segment lost 3 bases and the V segment lost 3 bases, leaving 7 bases of the junction unmatched. CDR3 size: 18 residues. The DNA of the CDR3 is TGTGCCAGCAGCTCCACCCCGACTAGCGGGGGGGACACCGGGGAGCTGTTTTTT. Translated, it gives CASSSTPTSGGDTGELFF.

This rearrangement joins TRBV7-3 to TRBJ2-5; D gene ambiguous. The V end was cut by 4 bases, the J end by 5 bases, with 11 bases between. Germline CDR1 is SGHTA and CDR2 is FQGTGA. The CDR3 length is 13 residues. The CDR3 nucleotides are TGTGCCAGCAGCTCCCACCGTGAGGAGACCCAGTACTTC. It codes for CASSSHREETQYF.

The chain employs TRBV27 and TRBJ1-1; D is possibly TRBD1 (5 bases). Trimming removed 0 bases at V and 10 bases at J, with 12 bases between. The CDR3 loop spans 13 amino acids. Germline values: CDR1 MNHEY, CDR2 SMNVEV (reference sequence). The CDR3: CASSLSAEGRAFF. In DNA form, the CDR3 reads TGTGCCAGCAGTTTATCGGCGGAGGGACGAGCTTTCTTT.

In this sample, this clone turned up once. This chain's CDR3 is CASMVRGLPGGYNEQFF. CDR3 sequence (DNA): TGTGCCAGTATGGTTAGGGGCCTCCCCGGGGGGTACAATGAGCAGTTCTTC. The V call is TRBV19, the J call TRBJ2-1; TRBD2 aligns across 7 bases. Germline CDR1 reads LNHDA; CDR2 reads SQIVND (reference sequence). V dropped 7 bases and J dropped 4; count of bases not matched to a gene: 16. This CDR3 spans 17 amino acids.

V is TRBV15 and J is TRBJ2-7, with a tentative D call TRBD1 (6 bases). The CDR3 covers 14 residues. Germline lookup yields CDR1 LNHNV and CDR2 YYDKDF (reference sequence). The V gene lost 1 base and the J gene lost 3 bases, with 10 bases spanning the gap. CDR3 nucleotides: TGTGCCACCAGCAGAGGGCAGGGGTACTACGAGCAGTACTTC. Translating gives CATSRGQGYYEQYF.

This clone showed up just a few times. The gene calls are TRBV7-9 and TRBJ2-7; 7 nucleotides align to TRBD1. The V gene's germline CDR1 is SEHNR and CDR2 FQNEAQ (reference sequence). The CDR3 totals 13 residues. J gave up 11 bases and V 1 base, and 8 bases lay outside the gene matches. The CDR3 coding sequence is TGTGCCAGCAGCTTAGGACAGGGTTGGTTGAAGTACTTC. It is translated as CASSLGQGWLKYF.

The V and J genes are TRBV19 and TRBJ2-2; 11 nucleotides align to TRBD2. There are 17 residues in the CDR3. The germline CDR1 and CDR2 sequences are LNHDA and SQIVND (reference sequence). The J segment lost 2 bases and the V segment lost 4 bases, leaving 6 bases of the junction unmatched. DNA for the CDR3: TGTGCCAGTAGTAAGCAACTAGCGGGGGAAAACACCGGGGAGCTGTTTTTT. Translation: CASSKQLAGENTGELFF.

This chain links TRBV6-1 with TRBJ2-3; D may be TRBD2 (5 bases). Germline-derived CDR1 and CDR2 are MNHNS and SASEGT. The CDR3 is made up of 14 amino acids. The V gene lost 6 bases and the J gene lost 3 bases, with 13 bases spanning the gap. CDR3 bases: TGTGCCAGCAGGTCGGGCGAGGGTACAGATACGCAGTATTTT. This encodes CASRSGEGTDTQYF.

The CDR3 region is CASRTTETSGTETQYF. For the CDR3, the DNA is TGTGCCAGCAGGACGACAGAGACTAGCGGGACAGAGACCCAGTACTTC. The chain combines TRBV27 with TRBJ2-5; the match to TRBD2 covers 11 bases. The CDR3 is 16 amino acids. V was clipped by 6 bases and J by 4 bases; unmatched bases: 10. Germline V gene lookup returns CDR1 MNHEY and CDR2 SMNVEV (reference sequence).

V and J are TRBV4-2 and TRBJ1-1, with D uncertain. The V gene lost 1 base and the J gene lost 1 base, with 7 bases spanning the gap. This CDR3 contains 14 residues. CDR1 is LGHNA, CDR2 YNFKEQ, per germline. The CDR3, as DNA: TGTGCCAGCAGCCAAGTGGTAGGGAACACTGAAGCTTTCTTT. This encodes CASSQVVGNTEAFF.

The V call is TRBV6-5, the J call TRBJ1-2, with 9 nucleotides matching TRBD1. This CDR3 contains 13 residues. Germline V gene sequence: CDR1 MNHEY, CDR2 SVGAGI. V dropped 10 bases and J dropped 3; count of bases not matched to a gene: 6. This CDR3 is CATRDREYYGYTF. Written as DNA, the CDR3 is TGTGCCACCAGGGACAGGGAATACTATGGCTACACCTTC.

V usage is TRBV7-9 and J usage is TRBJ1-6; D gene ambiguous. Trimming removed 2 bases at V and 10 bases at J, with 9 bases between. Per the germline V gene, CDR1 is SEHNR and CDR2 is FQNEAQ (reference sequence). CDR3 length equals 13 residues. CDR3 DNA: TGTGCCAGCAGCTTAAACTTTCAATCACCCCTCCACTTT. It specifies CASSLNFQSPLHF.

The chain employs TRBV5-4 and TRBJ2-3, with 8 bases that match TRBD2. Trimming cost V 1 base and J 3 bases; bases outside gene matches: 4. This CDR3 comprises 15 residues. In germline, CDR1 is SGHNT, CDR2 YYREEE (reference sequence). The CDR3 spells CASSLLSGVTDTQYF. The CDR3 DNA is TGTGCCAGCAGCTTGCTTAGCGGGGTAACAGATACGCAGTATTTT.

This chain joins TRBV4-3 and TRBJ1-2; D unresolved. The CDR3 spans 13 residues. The germline gives CDR1 LGHNA, CDR2 YSLEER. V dropped 6 bases and J dropped 2 bases, with 10 bases sitting between them. In DNA form, the CDR3 reads TGCGCCAGCAGTCTTGACGGAAACTATGGCTACACCTTC. Its protein is CASSLDGNYGYTF.